This T cell receptor beta chain was obtained from a study of blood T cell repertoires in COVID-19. The wider study: Spain, Italy and the United States supplied samples that represented acute and convalescent COVID-19. In each case, the material was cDNA or gDNA derived from T cells, B-cell-depleted T cells, or PBMCs.

Authors' methods: Counts of nucleated cells, estimated from reference gene primer amplification, were obtained. Assay: immunoSEQ multiplex PCR; the TCRdb copy retains only in-frame clones and omits some. From that table come the V and J calls and clone size; the DNA was used to work out D and trimming. The sample holds around 20,000 clones; over 65% are singletons and the top ten take 6.1%. Germline V gene sequence: CDR1 SGHRS, CDR2 YFSETQ. The CDR3 covers 15 residues. The V gene end was trimmed by 0 bases and the J gene end by 3 bases; junction bases not matched to a gene: 6. V and J are TRBV5-1 and TRBJ2-7; 7 bases map to TRBD1. The material sequenced was peripheral blood. This TCR came from a human donor in a cohort sampled during active COVID-19. The CDR3 spells CASSLDGTEFYEQYF. The DNA for the CDR3 is TGCGCCAGCAGCTTGGATGGGACAGAGTTCTACGAGCAGTACTTC.